This T cell receptor beta chain was captured in a study of Graves' ophthalmopathy and Graves' hyperthyroidism. Scientists amplified the TCR beta CDR3 regions from RNA transcripts. An opening RT-PCR round employed HTBI primers and preceded a second-round multiplex PCR. TCRdb reprocessed the multiplex PCR reads via MiXCR and lists one record per CDR3 protein. The repertoire holds 400,000 or so distinct CDR3 sequences, with roughly 17% as singletons. This clonotype was seen repeatedly, ten times or more. Researchers classed hyperthyroidism as stable given no ophthalmopathy within 18 months of follow-up. Germline V gives CDR1 SQVTM, CDR2 ANQGSEA. The CDR3 totals 17 residues. Trimming took off 4 bases at V and 2 bases at J, with 23 bases between the two ends.

J is TRBJ2-5 and V is TRBV29-1; D may match TRBD1 or TRBD2 (5 bases each). Material for sequencing was peripheral blood. This TCR was sampled from an adult woman with stable Graves' hyperthyroidism. The CDR3 DNA is TGCAGCGTTGTAGACCCGACAGCGGAGGCACCTCAAGAGACCCAGTACTTC. This sequence encodes CSVVDPTAEAPQETQYF.